The entry below describes one T cell receptor beta chain. In the authors' methods: Reference gene primers were amplified, and this amplification served to estimate nucleated cell counts. TCRdb keeps only in-frame clones here, not all; method: immunoSEQ multiplex PCR. Clonal size and the V and J genes are those of that table, whereas D and trimming came from the DNA. The sample has about 140,000 clones; approximately 90% are singletons. This entry belongs to a study of blood T cell repertoires in COVID-19. In the study overall: Samples of COVID-19 (acute and convalescent) were obtained from the United States, Italy and Spain.

The V segment lost 6 bases and the J segment 7 bases; nucleotides outside the gene matches: 19. The CDR3 runs 17 residues. CDR1 SGHDT and CDR2 YYEEEE come from the germline V gene. The sequence came from a woman aged 40 to 50 with acute or convalescent COVID-19. The specimen sequenced was peripheral blood. The chain recombines TRBV5-6 with TRBJ2-3; 8 bases match TRBD1. CDR3 sequence reads: CASIPTWDRKELNTQYF. CDR3 coding DNA: TGTGCCAGCATCCCGACGTGGGACAGGAAGGAATTGAATACGCAGTATTTT. The full variable domain, completed using reference TRBV5-6 and TRBJ2-3, is DAGVTQSPTHLIKTRGQQVTLRCSPKSGHDTVSWYQQALGQGPQFIFQYYEEEERQRGNFPDRFSGHQFPNYSSELNVNALLLGDSALYLCASIPTWDRKELNTQYFGPGTRLTVL.